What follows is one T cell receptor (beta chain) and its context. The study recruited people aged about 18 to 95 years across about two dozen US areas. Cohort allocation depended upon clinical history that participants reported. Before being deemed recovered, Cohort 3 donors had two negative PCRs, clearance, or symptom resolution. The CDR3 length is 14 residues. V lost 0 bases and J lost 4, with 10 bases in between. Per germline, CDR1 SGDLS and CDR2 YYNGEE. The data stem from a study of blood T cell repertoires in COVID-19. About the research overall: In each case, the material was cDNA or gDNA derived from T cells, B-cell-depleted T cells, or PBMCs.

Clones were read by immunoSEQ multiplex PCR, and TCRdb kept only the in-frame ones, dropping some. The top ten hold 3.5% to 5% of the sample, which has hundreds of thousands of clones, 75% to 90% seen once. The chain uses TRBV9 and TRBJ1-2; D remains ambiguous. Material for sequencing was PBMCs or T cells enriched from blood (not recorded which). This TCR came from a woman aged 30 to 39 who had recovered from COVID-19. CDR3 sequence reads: CASSVGVFGYGYTF. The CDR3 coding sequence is TGTGCCAGCAGCGTAGGAGTTTTCGGCTATGGCTACACCTTC.